This TCR beta chain was captured in a study of T cell repertoires in cytomegalovirus infection. MiXCR, applied by TCRdb to the reads, yields one record per CDR3 protein. The sample consists of about 740,000 distinct CDR3 sequences, about a third of them appearing once. Germline assignment: CDR1 KGHDR and CDR2 SFDVKD. The CDR3 length is 13 residues. V dropped 4 bases and J dropped 8 bases, with 13 bases sitting between them. The TCR comes from a human donor in good health (CMV status not recorded). Some clones in this sample may be carry-over from other donors' samples. The sequenced material came from PBMCs. The V call is TRBV24-1, the J call TRBJ1-2; D uncertain. Here the CDR3 reads CATSDPSSYGYTF. CDR3 nucleotide sequence: TGTGCCACCAGTGACCCCTCTTCATACGGCTACACCTTC.